This T cell receptor (beta chain) appears in the sequencing data of a study of T cells after posttransplantation cyclophosphamide. Study-level results: Later blood repertoires were often dominated by clones from the donor CD8+ memory compartment. After PTCy, TRB diversity resembled that of CNI/methotrexate controls. Skin or GI-infiltrating T cells shared few TRB sequences with blood.

TCRdb's table, derived via immunoSEQ multiplex PCR, lists solely in-frame clones and lacks some. The sample presents some 38,000 clones, none singletons. On the day of bone marrow donation, the related graft donor provided peripheral blood. This clone was detected ten times or more. Its specificity is unknown. This CDR3 is built from 14 residues. Germline V gene data show CDR1 as SGHNT and CDR2 as YYREEE (reference sequence). V lost 6 bases and J lost 0; bases outside the gene matches: 3. The chain is built from TRBV5-4 and TRBJ2-7; 10 bases map to TRBD1. What was sequenced was PBMCs. The source of this sequence is a man aged 50-60 years in good health, CMV-negative, and a related stem cell transplant donor. CDR3 nucleotides: TGTGCCAGCACCTGGGACAGGGGCTCCTACGAGCAGTACTTC. It codes for CASTWDRGSYEQYF.